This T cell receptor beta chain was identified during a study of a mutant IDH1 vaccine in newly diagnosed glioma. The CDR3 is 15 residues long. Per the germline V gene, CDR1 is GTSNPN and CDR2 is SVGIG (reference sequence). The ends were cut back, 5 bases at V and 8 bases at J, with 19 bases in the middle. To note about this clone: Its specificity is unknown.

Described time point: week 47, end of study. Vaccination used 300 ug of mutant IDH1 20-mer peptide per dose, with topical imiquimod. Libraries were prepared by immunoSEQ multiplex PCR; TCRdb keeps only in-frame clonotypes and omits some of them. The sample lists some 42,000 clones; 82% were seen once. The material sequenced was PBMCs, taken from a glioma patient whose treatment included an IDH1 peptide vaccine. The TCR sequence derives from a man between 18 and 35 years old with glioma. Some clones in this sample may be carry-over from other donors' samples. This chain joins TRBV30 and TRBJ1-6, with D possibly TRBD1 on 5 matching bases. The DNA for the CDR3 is TGTGCCTGGGGCGTACTTCGGGGGGGGGATTCACCCCTCCACTTT. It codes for CAWGVLRGGDSPLHF.